This T cell receptor beta chain was recovered during a study of response to subunit inactivated influenza vaccine. Findings of the study overall: The authors suggested that few new T cells are recruited per seasonal influenza vaccination.

From the RT-PCR reads, TCRdb called clonotypes with MiXCR, one entry per CDR3 protein. This sample carries about 170,000 distinct CDR3 sequences, approximately 12% of them seen once, and the ten largest clones take about 31%. V was shortened by 2 bases and J by 4 bases, with 8 bases between the two germline ends. The CDR3 covers 14 residues. The germline V gene has CDR1 MNHEY and CDR2 SMNVEV (reference sequence). In the case of this clonotype: Its matching antigen is unknown.

The data also belong to a second study, concerning T cells expressing NK-cell markers. According to that study: What made the TCR beta cDNA was 5'RACE template switching with UMIs. Beta-chain profiling covered CD3+CD56+NKG2C+, CD3+CD56+NKG2C- and CD3+CD56-NKG2C+ sorted subsets. The sequencing cohort of eight donors included seven HCMV-seropositive individuals and one seronegative individual. Four donors showed these clonotypes also leading the CD3+CD56-NKG2C+ fraction.

The starting material was CD8+ T cells sorted from PBMCs, obtained about 11 days after vaccination. The chain joins TRBV27 to TRBJ2-2; possibly TRBD1 for D (6 bases). The sequence came from a man aged 50-59 years who received an inactivated influenza vaccine. CDR3 in DNA: TGTGCCAGCAGTTTAGGACAGATCACCGGGGAGCTGTTTTTT. Protein sequence: CASSLGQITGELFF.